In this sample, the clone carrying this T cell receptor beta chain turned up a few times. As yet, its antigen is unknown. This sample stems from a study of T cell repertoires in cytomegalovirus infection. Study background: CMV epitopes that were recently identified and HLA-C-restricted were used alongside well-studied HLA-B-restricted ones. Through public TCR beta signatures, both CMV infection and matching HLA type were indicated.

Deletions cut 5 bases from V and 4 bases from J, with 22 bases between. The CDR3 extends over 17 amino acids. Germline-derived CDR1 and CDR2 are SEHNR and FQNEAQ (reference sequence). TCRdb analysed the reads with MiXCR anew, one entry per CDR3 protein. The sample holds about 890,000 distinct CDR3 sequences, 31% seen once. Sample: cultured CD8+ T cells from PBMCs, taken from culture after CMV antigen stimulation. This sequence was found in a human donor in good health (CMV status not recorded). Some clones in this sample may be carry-over from other donors' samples. The genes are TRBV7-9 and TRBJ2-3; D is possibly TRBD2 (6 bases). The CDR3 reads CASSPSGGLVVADTQYF. CDR3 nucleotide sequence: TGTGCCAGCAGCCCCTCCGGAGGGTTGGTTGTGGCAGATACGCAGTATTTT.